The clone carrying this T cell receptor beta chain was recorded once. Using immunoSEQ multiplex PCR, the repertoire was profiled, and TCRdb retains in-frame clones only, with some absent. The repertoire holds over 150,000 clones, with approximately 94% as singletons. Germline-derived CDR1 and CDR2 are SGHTA and FQGTGA. Trimming took off 3 bases at V and 2 bases at J, with 7 bases between the two ends. This CDR3 is built from 13 residues. The source of the sample is a study of control samples from healthy donors and cancer patients. The sequencing input was blood. The chain is built from TRBV7-3 and TRBJ2-5, with D possibly matching TRBD2 (6 bases). This receptor was obtained from a man aged 35-49 years in good health. The CDR3 DNA reads as TGTGCCAGCAGCTTGACTAGGCAAGAGACCCAGTACTTC. It encodes CASSLTRQETQYF.